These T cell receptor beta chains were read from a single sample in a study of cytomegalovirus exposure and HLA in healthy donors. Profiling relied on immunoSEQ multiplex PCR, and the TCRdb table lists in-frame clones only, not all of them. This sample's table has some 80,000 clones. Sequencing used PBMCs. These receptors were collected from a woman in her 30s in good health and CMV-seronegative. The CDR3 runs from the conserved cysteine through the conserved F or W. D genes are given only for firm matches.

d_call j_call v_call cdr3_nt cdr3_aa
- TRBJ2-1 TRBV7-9 TGTGCCAGCAGCTTAGCGGGGGCAGACTATGAGCAGTTCTTC CASSLAGADYEQFF
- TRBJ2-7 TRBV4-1 TGCGCCAGCAGCCAAGATCACGGTCGCTACGAGCAGTACTTC CASSQDHGRYEQYF
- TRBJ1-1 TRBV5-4 TGTGCCAGCAGCCCTCTGGCGGGGAACACTGAAGCTTTCTTT CASSPLAGNTEAFF
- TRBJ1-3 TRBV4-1 TGCGCCAGCAGCCTAAGGCCCGGGACTGGAAACACCATATATTTT CASSLRPGTGNTIYF
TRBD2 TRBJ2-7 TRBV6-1 TGTGCCAGCAGTGAAAGGGAGGGACCATACGAGCAGTACTTC CASSEREGPYEQYF
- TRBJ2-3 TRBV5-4 TGTGCCAGCAGCTTGACGGCGGGAATCACAGATACGCAGTATTTT CASSLTAGITDTQYF
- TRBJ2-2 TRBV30 TGTGCCGGGGGTAGAGGCGCGGGGCTTACCGGGGAGCTGTTTTTT CAGGRGAGLTGELFF
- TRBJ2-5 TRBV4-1 TGCGCCAGCAGTCCCGGGACAATACCCCAAGAGACCCAGTACTTC CASSPGTIPQETQYF
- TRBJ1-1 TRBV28 TGTGCCAGCGAAGGGGACACCTTCACTGAAGCTTTCTTT CASEGDTFTEAFF
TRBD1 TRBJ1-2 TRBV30 TGTGCCTGGACTGTGGGGCAGGGGGGAGGCTACACCTTC CAWTVGQGGGYTF
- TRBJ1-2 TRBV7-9 TGTGCCAGCAGCCACTCCGGTAACTATGGCTACACCTTC CASSHSGNYGYTF
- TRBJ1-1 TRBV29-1 TGCAGCGTTGTAAGGGGCAGGGCTGAAGCTTTCTTT CSVVRGRAEAFF
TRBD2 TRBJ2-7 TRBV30 TGTGCCTGGAAGCGGGGGACTCACTACGAGCAGTACTTC CAWKRGTHYEQYF
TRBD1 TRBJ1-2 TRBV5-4 TGTGCCAGCAGCCGGCCGGGTCAGGGGGACTATGGCTACACCTTC CASSRPGQGDYGYTF
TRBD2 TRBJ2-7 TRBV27 TGTGCCAGCAGTCCCCGGGTGAGGGGATCGGGGGGTTACGAGCAGTACTTC CASSPRVRGSGGYEQYF
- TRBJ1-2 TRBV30 TGTGCCTGGAGTGCGGGGAACTATGGCTACACCTTC CAWSAGNYGYTF
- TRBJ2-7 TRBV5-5 TGTGCCAGCAGCTTGGGTGTTAGTGCTACCTACGAGCAGTACTTC CASSLGVSATYEQYF
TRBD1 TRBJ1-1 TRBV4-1 TGCGCCAGCAGCCTGGGACAGGGGACAACTGAAGCTTTCTTT CASSLGQGTTEAFF
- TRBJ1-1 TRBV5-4 TGTGCCAGCAGCTTGGGTGGGAGAATGGGGAACACTGAAGCTTTCTTT CASSLGGRMGNTEAFF
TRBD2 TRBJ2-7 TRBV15 TGTGCCACTCGACTAGCGGGAGTGGACGAGCAGTACTTC CATRLAGVDEQYF
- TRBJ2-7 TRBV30 TGTGCCTGGTCAAGGGGTACCAGCTCCTACGAGCAGTACTTC CAWSRGTSSYEQYF
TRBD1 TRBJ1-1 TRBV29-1 TGCAGCGTCACTACAGGGGGCGCGAAGGCTGAAGCTTTCTTT CSVTTGGAKAEAFF
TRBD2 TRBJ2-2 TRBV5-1 TGCGCCAGCAGCCTCGGCGGGGGGAGGAACACCGGGGAGCTGTTTTTT CASSLGGGRNTGELFF
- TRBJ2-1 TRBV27 TGTGCCAGCAGTTTATTAACTTCTAGCTCCTACAATGAGCAGTTCTTC CASSLLTSSSYNEQFF
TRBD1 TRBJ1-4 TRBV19 TGTGCCAGTAGTTCGGGACAGCCTAATGAAAAACTGTTTTTT CASSSGQPNEKLFF
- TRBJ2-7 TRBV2 TGTGCCAGCAGCCCCGAGACAGAGAAGTACTTC CASSPETEKYF
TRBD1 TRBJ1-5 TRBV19 TGTGCCAGTAGTGTTACAGGGGGCCGAAGCAATCAGCCCCAGCATTTT CASSVTGGRSNQPQHF
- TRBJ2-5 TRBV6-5 TGTGCCAGCAGTTACTCGGGGGCAGGAGAGACCCAGTACTTC CASSYSGAGETQYF
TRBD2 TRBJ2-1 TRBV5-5 TGTGCCAGCAGCTTGGGCCCTAGCGGGGGGTCCTACAATGAGCAGTTCTTC CASSLGPSGGSYNEQFF
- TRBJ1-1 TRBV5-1 TGCGCCAGCAGGGCACAGGGGAACACTGAAGCTTTCTTT CASRAQGNTEAFF
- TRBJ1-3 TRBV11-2 TGTGCCAGCAGCCCTCGGAGCGGGTCTGGAAACACCATATATTTT CASSPRSGSGNTIYF
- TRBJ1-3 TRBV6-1 TGTGCCAGCAGTGAACTCGACAAGATCTCTGGAAACACCATATATTTT CASSELDKISGNTIYF